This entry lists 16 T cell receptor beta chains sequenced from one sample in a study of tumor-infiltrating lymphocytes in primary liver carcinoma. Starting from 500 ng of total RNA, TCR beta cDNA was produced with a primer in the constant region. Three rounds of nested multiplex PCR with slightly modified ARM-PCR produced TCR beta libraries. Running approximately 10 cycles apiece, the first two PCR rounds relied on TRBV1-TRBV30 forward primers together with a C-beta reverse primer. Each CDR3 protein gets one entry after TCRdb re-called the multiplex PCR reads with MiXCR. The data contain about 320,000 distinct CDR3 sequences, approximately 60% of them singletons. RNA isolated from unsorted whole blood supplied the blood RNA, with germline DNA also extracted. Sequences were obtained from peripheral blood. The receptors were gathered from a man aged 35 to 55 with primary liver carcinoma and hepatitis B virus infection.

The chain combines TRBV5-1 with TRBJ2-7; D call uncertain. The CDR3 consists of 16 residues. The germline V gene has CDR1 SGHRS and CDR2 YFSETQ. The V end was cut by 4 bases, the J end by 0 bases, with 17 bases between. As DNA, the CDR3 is TGCGCCAGCAGCCCCACCCATGGCGGTAGCTCCTACGAGCAGTACTTC. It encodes CASSPTHGGSSYEQYF.

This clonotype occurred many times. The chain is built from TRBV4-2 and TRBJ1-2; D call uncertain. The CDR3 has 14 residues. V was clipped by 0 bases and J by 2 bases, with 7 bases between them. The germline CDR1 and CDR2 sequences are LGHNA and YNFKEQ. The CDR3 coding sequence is TGTGCCAGCAGCCAAGATTACCGCAACTATGGCTACACCTTC. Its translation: CASSQDYRNYGYTF.

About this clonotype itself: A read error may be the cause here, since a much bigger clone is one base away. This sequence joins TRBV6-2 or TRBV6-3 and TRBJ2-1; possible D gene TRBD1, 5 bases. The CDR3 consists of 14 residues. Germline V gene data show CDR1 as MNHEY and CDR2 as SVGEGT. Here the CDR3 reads CASRGQSFYNGQFF. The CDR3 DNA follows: TGTGCCAGCAGAGGACAATCATTCTACAATGGGCAGTTCTTC.

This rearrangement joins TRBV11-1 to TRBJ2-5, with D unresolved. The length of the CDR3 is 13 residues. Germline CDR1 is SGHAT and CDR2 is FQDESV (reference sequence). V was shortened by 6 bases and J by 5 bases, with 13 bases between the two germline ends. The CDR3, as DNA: TGTGCCAGCAGTCGGCCCCTGGCGGAGACCCAGTACTTC. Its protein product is CASSRPLAETQYF.

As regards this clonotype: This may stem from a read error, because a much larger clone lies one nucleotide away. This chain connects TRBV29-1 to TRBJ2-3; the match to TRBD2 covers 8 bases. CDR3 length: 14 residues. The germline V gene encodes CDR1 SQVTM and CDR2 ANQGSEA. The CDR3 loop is CSIEFAGGADTQYF. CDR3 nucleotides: TGCAGCATTGAATTCGCGGGAGGCGCAGATACGCAGTATTTT.

The CDR3 loop reads CASSAGGGSRETQYF. CDR3 bases: TGCGCCAGCAGCGCGGGGGGCGGGAGTCGAGAGACCCAGTACTTC. The chain has TRBV5-1 and TRBJ2-5; 8 nucleotides line up with TRBD2. Germline V lookup: CDR1 SGHRS, CDR2 YFSETQ. This CDR3 has 15 amino acids. V gave up 4 bases and J gave up 4 bases; unmatched junction bases: 9.

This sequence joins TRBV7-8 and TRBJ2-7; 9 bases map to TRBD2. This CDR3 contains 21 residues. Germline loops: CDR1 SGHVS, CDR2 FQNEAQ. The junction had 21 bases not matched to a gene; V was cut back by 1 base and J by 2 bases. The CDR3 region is CASSLVSRAASGISVPYEQYF. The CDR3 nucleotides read TGTGCCAGCAGCTTAGTTTCGAGGGCGGCTAGCGGGATATCGGTTCCCTACGAGCAGTACTTC.

CDR3 nucleotide sequence: TGTGCCAGCAACCCGCCCTGGGGTTGGAACACTGAAGCTTTCTTT. Its protein is CASNPPWGWNTEAFF. The chain uses TRBV28 and TRBJ1-1; no clear D. The CDR3 runs to 15 residues. CDR1 and CDR2 from the germline V gene are MDHEN and SYDVKM. V lost 7 bases, J lost 1 base, and 16 bases lay in between. Supplemented by reference TRBV28 and TRBJ1-1, the full variable domain reads DVKVTQSSRYLVKRTGEKVFLECVQDMDHENMFWYRQDPGLGLRLIYFSYDVKMKEKGDIPEGYSVSREKKERFSLILESASTNQTSMYLCASNPPWGWNTEAFFGQGTRLTVV.

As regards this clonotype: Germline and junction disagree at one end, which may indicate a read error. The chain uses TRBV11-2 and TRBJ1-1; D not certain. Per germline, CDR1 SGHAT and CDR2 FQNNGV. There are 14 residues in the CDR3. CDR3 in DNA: TGTGCCAGCAGCTTAGTAGCGGGAACCACTGAGGCTCTCTTT. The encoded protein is CASSLVAGTTEALF.

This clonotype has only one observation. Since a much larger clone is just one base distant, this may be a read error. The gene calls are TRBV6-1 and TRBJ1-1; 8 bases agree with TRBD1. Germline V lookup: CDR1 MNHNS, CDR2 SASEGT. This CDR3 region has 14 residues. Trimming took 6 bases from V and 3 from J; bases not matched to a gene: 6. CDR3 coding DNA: TGTGCCAGCAGAGAACCGGGACAGGACACTGAAGCTTTCTTT. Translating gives CASREPGQDTEAFF.

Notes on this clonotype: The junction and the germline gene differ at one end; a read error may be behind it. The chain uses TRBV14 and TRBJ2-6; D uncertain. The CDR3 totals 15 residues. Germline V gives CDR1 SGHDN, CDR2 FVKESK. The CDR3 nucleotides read TGTGCCAGCGGCCAAGGCGCAGCTGGGGTCAACGTCCTGACTTTC. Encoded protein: CASGQGAAGVNVLTF.

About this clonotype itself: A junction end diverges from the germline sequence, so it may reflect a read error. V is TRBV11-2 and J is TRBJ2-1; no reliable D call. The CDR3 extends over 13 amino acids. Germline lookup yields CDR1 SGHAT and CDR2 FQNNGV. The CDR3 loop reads CVSSSYTSGEQFF. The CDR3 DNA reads TGTGTCAGCAGCTCGTACACCTCGGGCGAGCAGTTCTTC.

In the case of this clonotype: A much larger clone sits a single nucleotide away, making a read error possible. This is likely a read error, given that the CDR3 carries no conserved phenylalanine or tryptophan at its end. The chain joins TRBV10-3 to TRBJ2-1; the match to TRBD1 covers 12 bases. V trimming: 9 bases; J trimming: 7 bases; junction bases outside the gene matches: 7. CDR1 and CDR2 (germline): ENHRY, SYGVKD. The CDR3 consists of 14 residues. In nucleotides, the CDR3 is TGTGCCATACGGGGACAGGGGGCTGGTAATGAGCAGTTCCTC. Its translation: CAIRGQGAGNEQFL.

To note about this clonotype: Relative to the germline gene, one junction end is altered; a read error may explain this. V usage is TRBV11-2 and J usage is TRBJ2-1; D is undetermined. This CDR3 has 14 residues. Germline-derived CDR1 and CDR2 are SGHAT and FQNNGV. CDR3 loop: CASSYLLGLGEQCF. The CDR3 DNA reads TGTGCCAGCAGTTACCTGCTAGGGCTTGGTGAGCAGTGCTTC.

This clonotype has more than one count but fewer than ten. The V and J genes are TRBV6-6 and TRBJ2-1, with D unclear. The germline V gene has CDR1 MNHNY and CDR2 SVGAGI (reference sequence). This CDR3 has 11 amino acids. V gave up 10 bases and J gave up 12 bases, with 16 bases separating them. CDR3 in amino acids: CATVSPFSQFF. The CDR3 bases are TGTGCCACCGTCTCCCCCTTTTCGCAGTTCTTC.

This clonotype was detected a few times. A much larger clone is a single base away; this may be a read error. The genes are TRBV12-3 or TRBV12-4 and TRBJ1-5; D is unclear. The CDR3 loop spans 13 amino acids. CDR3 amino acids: CASSGSLGQPRHF. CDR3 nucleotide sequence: TGTGCCAGCAGTGGCAGCTTGGGTCAGCCCCGGCATTTT.